This T cell receptor beta chain is drawn from a study of tumor-infiltrating lymphocytes in localized non-small cell lung cancer. Assay: immunoSEQ multiplex PCR; the TCRdb copy retains only in-frame clones and omits some. Counted here are 20,000 to 25,000 clones, about three fifths occurring once; the ten biggest clones make up around 5.4%. Overall study results and limits: Higher tumor T cell infiltration than in uninvolved lung was supported by TCRbeta sequencing.

Germline lookup yields CDR1 MDHEN and CDR2 SYDVKM. The CDR3 has 15 amino acids. V lost 3 bases to trimming and J lost 3 bases; unmatched junction nucleotides: 4. Remarks on this clone: Its antigen is not identified. The identical CDR3 is also encoded by other nucleotide sequences in the sample.

This TCR was sampled from a human donor with non-small cell lung cancer. This chain uses TRBV28 with TRBJ2-7; 11 bases match TRBD1. Sequenced material: lung tumor tissue. The DNA of the CDR3 is TGTGCCAGCAGTTTCACCGGGACAGGGGGCTACGAGCAGTACTTC. Its translation: CASSFTGTGGYEQYF.